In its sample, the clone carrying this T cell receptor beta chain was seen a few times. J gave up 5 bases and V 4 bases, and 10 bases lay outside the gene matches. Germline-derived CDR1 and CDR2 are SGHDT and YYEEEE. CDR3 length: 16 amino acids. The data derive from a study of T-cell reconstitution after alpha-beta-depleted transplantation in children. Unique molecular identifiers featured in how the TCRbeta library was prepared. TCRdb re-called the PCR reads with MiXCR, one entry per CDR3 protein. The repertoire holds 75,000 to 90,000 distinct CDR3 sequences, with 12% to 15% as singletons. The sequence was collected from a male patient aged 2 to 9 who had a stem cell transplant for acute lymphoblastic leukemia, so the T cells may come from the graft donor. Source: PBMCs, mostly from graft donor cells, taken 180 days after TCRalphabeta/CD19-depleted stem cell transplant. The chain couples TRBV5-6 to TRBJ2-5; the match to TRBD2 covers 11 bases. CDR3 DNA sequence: TGTGCCAGCAGCCCTAAGGGACTAGCGGTAGGGGAGACCCAGTACTTC. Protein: CASSPKGLAVGETQYF. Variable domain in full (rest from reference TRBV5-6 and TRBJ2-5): DAGVTQSPTHLIKTRGQQVTLRCSPKSGHDTVSWYQQALGQGPQFIFQYYEEEERQRGNFPDRFSGHQFPNYSSELNVNALLLGDSALYLCASSPKGLAVGETQYFGPGTRLLVL.